This T cell receptor (beta chain) stems from a study of beta chain features in type 1 diabetes. Whole-study context: There were 107,917,701 sorted cells examined across all samples. Study outcomes and limitations: Researchers reported that naive, central memory and Treg TCRB repertoires appeared more similar in patients than in healthy donors.

Expressed TCRB transcripts got sequenced, as all isolated RNA was reverse transcribed. The repertoire was sequenced with immunoSEQ multiplex PCR; TCRdb's copy has only in-frame clones and lacks some. The profile covers hundreds of thousands of clones, with roughly 9.6% appearing a single time and around 0.031% taken by the ten largest. For this clone: No antigen is known for it.

Every donor had blood drawn once into heparin, approximately 120 mL on average. Via the markers CD45RO/CCR7/CD25/CD127/CD95/CD27, stem cell-like memory, regulatory, central memory and naive CD4+ cells were sorted. J lost 3 bases, V lost 2 bases, and 3 bases had no gene match. CDR3 length equals 15 residues. The germline gives CDR1 MNHEY, CDR2 SVGAGI. The rearrangement links TRBV6-5 to TRBJ1-3; 8 nucleotides agree with TRBD1. This TCR derives from a young woman in good health. What was sequenced was naive CD4+ T cells from blood. CDR3 residues: CASSYTGTGGNTIYF. DNA of the CDR3: TGTGCCAGCAGTTACACGGGGACAGGTGGAAACACCATATATTTT.